The next 31 T cell receptor beta chains were all read from a single sample in a study of cytomegalovirus exposure and HLA in healthy donors. Both 60 Vbeta primers and 13 Jbeta primers went into the PCR. TCRdb keeps only in-frame clones here, not all; method: immunoSEQ multiplex PCR. Seen here are about 160,000 clones, roughly 79% observed once, and the top ten hold about 13%. The specimen sequenced was PBMCs. These receptors originate from a woman aged 45-60 years in good health and CMV-seronegative.

The chain links TRBV9 to TRBJ1-1; TRBD1 matches 7 bases. CDR1 is SGDLS and CDR2 is YYNGEE in the germline V gene. The ends lost 4 bases at V and 9 bases at J; junction bases unmatched: 9. This CDR3 has 13 residues. This CDR3 reads CASSFKPGQQAFF. The CDR3 bases are TGTGCCAGCAGCTTCAAACCGGGACAGCAAGCTTTCTTT.

This clone was picked up one time. This sequence joins TRBV2 and TRBJ2-1; 10 positions agree with TRBD2. The CDR3 length is 17 residues. Germline CDR1 SNHLY, CDR2 FYNNEI. J was trimmed by 0 bases and V by 2 bases; bases with no gene match: 4. The CDR3 is CASSEFRTSGSYNEQFF. The CDR3 DNA follows: TGTGCCAGCAGTGAATTCCGGACTAGCGGCTCCTACAATGAGCAGTTCTTC.

The chain links TRBV5-8 to TRBJ1-2, with D tentatively TRBD1 (5 bases). V gave up 1 base and J gave up 4 bases, with 11 bases separating them. The V gene's germline CDR1 is SGHTS and CDR2 YDEGEE. This CDR3 has 14 residues. Written as DNA, the CDR3 is TGTGCCAGCAGCTTGCCAGGGAGGTCCTATGGCTACACCTTC. Translated: CASSLPGRSYGYTF.

This clone was recorded a few times. The chain combines TRBV19 with TRBJ1-5; D gene unclear. Looked up from germline, CDR1 is LNHDA and CDR2 is SQIVND (reference sequence). The length of the CDR3 is 12 residues. Trimming pared 7 bases from V and 1 base from J, leaving 5 bases between. This CDR3 is CASTQSNQPQHF. CDR3 bases: TGTGCCAGTACACAGAGCAATCAGCCCCAGCATTTT.

The chain combines TRBV6-4 with TRBJ2-7, with 7 positions matching TRBD1. V gave up 2 bases and J gave up 2 bases; unmatched junction bases: 15. The CDR3 sequence is 18 residues long. The germline V gene has CDR1 MRHNA and CDR2 SNTAGT. The DNA for the CDR3 is TGTGCCAGCAGTGACCCCGAATCGAGACAGGGAGAGGCCTACGAGCAGTACTTC. It translates to CASSDPESRQGEAYEQYF.

This clone has only a few counts. In DNA form, the CDR3 reads TGTGCCTGGAGTAGCAGGGGGCCTCCCGGGGAGCTGTTTTTT. This gives the protein CAWSSRGPPGELFF. The V call is TRBV30, the J call TRBJ2-2; 8 bases are a match to TRBD1. V lost 2 bases, J lost 6 bases, and 5 bases stayed unmatched. Germline V gene data show CDR1 as GTSNPN and CDR2 as SVGIG (reference sequence). The CDR3 covers 14 residues.

The V and J genes are TRBV11-2 and TRBJ2-2, with D perhaps matching TRBD2 (5 bases). The CDR3 is 12 residues long. Trimming removed 3 bases from V and 7 bases from J, with 6 bases in between. Germline-derived CDR1 and CDR2 are SGHAT and FQNNGV. CDR3 region: CASSLSGGELFF. The CDR3 coding sequence is TGTGCCAGCAGCTTGAGCGGCGGGGAGCTGTTTTTT.

V is TRBV5-6 and J is TRBJ2-2; tentative D call: TRBD1 (5 bases). Trimming took off 4 bases at V and 5 bases at J, with 18 bases between the two ends. Germline CDR1 is SGHDT and CDR2 is YYEEEE. This CDR3 spans 16 amino acids. CDR3 loop: CASSPGAGWVTGELFF. The CDR3 coding sequence is TGTGCCAGCAGCCCGGGTGCAGGGTGGGTGACCGGGGAGCTGTTTTTT.

CDR3 amino acids: CASSQERTGSDYGYTF. In DNA form, the CDR3 reads TGCGCCAGCAGCCAAGAAAGGACAGGGAGCGACTATGGCTACACCTTC. The chain links TRBV4-3 to TRBJ1-2; 8 positions agree with TRBD1. The length of the CDR3 is 16 residues. Trimming removed 0 bases from V and 3 bases from J; junction bases left unmatched: 6. The germline gives CDR1 LGHNA, CDR2 YSLEER.

This clone was counted only a few times. The CDR3 region is CASSFVQVLLSGANVLTF. The CDR3 DNA reads TGTGCCAGCAGCTTCGTACAGGTATTACTCTCTGGGGCCAACGTCCTGACTTTC. This chain connects TRBV5-6 to TRBJ2-6, with D perhaps TRBD1 (5 bases). Looked up from germline, CDR1 is SGHDT and CDR2 is YYEEEE. Between the trimmed V and J ends, which lost 2 bases and 0 bases, there was a span of 15 bases. The CDR3 is made up of 18 amino acids.

This chain connects TRBV6-1 to TRBJ1-1, with 8 nucleotides matching TRBD1. The junction had 1 base not matched to a gene; V was cut back by 5 bases and J by 8 bases. Per the germline V gene, CDR1 is MNHNS and CDR2 is SASEGT. This CDR3 is 11 amino acids long. For the CDR3, the DNA is TGTGCCAGCAGTCGGACAGGGGAAGCTTTCTTT. This codes for CASSRTGEAFF.

V is TRBV7-2 and J is TRBJ2-2, with TRBD1 as a possible D gene (6 bases). Germline V gives CDR1 SGHTA, CDR2 FQGNSA. Trimming pared 5 bases from V and 0 bases from J, leaving 13 bases between. The CDR3 has 16 amino acids. In nucleotides, the CDR3 is TGTGCCAGCAGCGTACAGGGAACCTCGAACACCGGGGAGCTGTTTTTT. Translated, it gives CASSVQGTSNTGELFF.

This clone was seen a single time. This chain connects TRBV5-1 to TRBJ1-2; a weak D match, TRBD1 (6 bases). V was shortened by 6 bases and J by 8 bases, with 17 bases between the two germline ends. This CDR3 has 13 residues. CDR1 is SGHRS, CDR2 YFSETQ, per germline. The CDR3 DNA sequence: TGCGCCAGCAACCCACAGGGAAGTGGCGGCTACACCTTC. Amino acids: CASNPQGSGGYTF.

The chain joins TRBV29-1 to TRBJ2-5, with 7 bases matching TRBD2. The closer fit of TRBJ2-7 to the DNA end suggests the J call may be wrong. CDR1 is SQVTM and CDR2 is ANQGSEA in the germline V gene. The CDR3 covers 13 residues. The CDR3 coding sequence is TGCAGCGTTGCCGGGGGGTCCACCTACGAGCAGTACTTC. Encoded protein: CSVAGGSTYEQYF.

This sequence joins TRBV7-2 and TRBJ1-1, with 7 positions matching TRBD1. J gave up 7 bases and V 1 base, and 9 bases lay outside the gene matches. The CDR3 spans 15 residues. From germline, CDR1 is SGHTA and CDR2 FQGNSA. CDR3 in amino acids: CASSLGPGAGGEAFF. The CDR3 coding sequence is TGTGCCAGCAGCTTAGGTCCAGGGGCAGGGGGTGAAGCTTTCTTT.

This chain connects TRBV4-3 to TRBJ2-2; D may be TRBD1 (6 bases). V lost 4 bases, J lost 4 bases, and 10 bases lay in between. There are 14 residues in the CDR3. Germline V lookup: CDR1 LGHNA, CDR2 YSLEER. CDR3 amino acids: CASSPQGSTGELFF. CDR3 DNA sequence: TGCGCCAGCAGCCCCCAGGGGAGCACCGGGGAGCTGTTTTTT.

This clone turned up a few times. The CDR3 sequence is CASTQLAGAETQYF. CDR3 coding DNA: TGTGCCAGCACCCAACTAGCGGGAGCAGAGACCCAGTACTTC. V and J are TRBV6-5 and TRBJ2-5; TRBD2 matches 11 bases. Germline V CDR1 and CDR2: MNHEY, SVGAGI. CDR3 length: 14 residues. V lost 7 bases to trimming and J lost 4 bases; unmatched junction nucleotides: 5.

This clone came up a few times. The rearrangement links TRBV5-4 to TRBJ1-1; no reliable D call. The CDR3 has 11 amino acids. Trimming cost V 0 bases and J 10 bases, with 7 bases left between them. Germline lookup yields CDR1 SGHNT and CDR2 YYREEE (reference sequence). The CDR3 spells CASSLGGVAFF. CDR3 coding DNA: TGTGCCAGCAGCTTGGGAGGTGTAGCTTTCTTT.

The V call is TRBV27, the J call TRBJ1-6; 9 bases align to TRBD1. The germline gives CDR1 MNHEY, CDR2 SMNVEV (reference sequence). The CDR3 loop spans 15 amino acids. The ends lost 6 bases at V and 7 bases at J; junction bases unmatched: 7. The CDR3 is CASRSVTGGNSPLHF. CDR3 DNA sequence: TGTGCCAGCAGGAGCGTGACAGGGGGAAATTCACCCCTCCACTTT.

This chain joins TRBV7-2 and TRBJ1-2; maybe TRBD1 (6 bases). Trimming took 3 bases from V and 6 from J, leaving 20 bases between them. In germline, CDR1 is SGHTA, CDR2 FQGNSA. CDR3 length equals 16 residues. The CDR3 reads CASSLGQGTIINGYTF. The CDR3 bases are TGTGCCAGCAGCTTGGGACAAGGAACTATCATAAATGGCTACACCTTC. Full variable domain (rest looked up from reference TRBV7-2 and TRBJ1-2): GAGVSQSPSNKVTEKGKDVELRCDPISGHTALYWYRQSLGQGLEFLIYFQGNSAPDKSGLPSDRFSAERTGGSVSTLTIQRTQQEDSAVYLCASSLGQGTIINGYTFGSGTRLTVV.

The chain joins TRBV4-2 to TRBJ1-2; no clear D. Germline assignment: CDR1 LGHNA and CDR2 YNFKEQ. This CDR3 spans 15 amino acids. Trimming left V 4 bases short and J 2 bases short, with 14 bases between. The CDR3 DNA is TGTGCCAGCAGCCCCTCGGAGGGAAGCAACTATGGCTACACCTTC. Protein sequence: CASSPSEGSNYGYTF.

The gene calls are TRBV18 and TRBJ2-3; D ambiguous. V lost 5 bases to trimming and J lost 0 bases, with 6 bases between them. Per the germline V gene, CDR1 is KGHSH and CDR2 is LQKENI. This CDR3 spans 13 amino acids. CDR3 loop: CASSIESTDTQYF. CDR3 sequence (DNA): TGTGCCAGCTCAATAGAGAGCACAGATACGCAGTATTTT.

The genes are TRBV7-2 and TRBJ1-1; 9 bases match TRBD1. Trimming removed 5 bases from V and 7 bases from J; junction bases left unmatched: 8. Germline V gives CDR1 SGHTA, CDR2 FQGNSA. The CDR3 is made up of 14 amino acids. The CDR3 spells CASSAQQGAGEAFF. The DNA of the CDR3 is TGTGCCAGCAGCGCACAACAGGGGGCGGGTGAAGCTTTCTTT.

The chain joins TRBV15 to TRBJ1-5, with TRBD1 matching over 10 bases. This CDR3 has 16 amino acids. Germline CDR1 and CDR2: LNHNV and YYDKDF (reference sequence). Trimming cost V 0 bases and J 5 bases; bases outside gene matches: 4. CDR3 coding DNA: TGTGCCACCAGCAGAGACGGGACAGGGGTACATCAGCCCCAGCATTTT. Translating it yields CATSRDGTGVHQPQHF. Full variable domain (missing parts from reference TRBV15 and TRBJ1-5): DAMVIQNPRYQVTQFGKPVTLSCSQTLNHNVMYWYQQKSSQAPKLLFHYYDKDFNNEADTPDNFQSRRPNTSFCFLDIRSPGLGDTAMYLCATSRDGTGVHQPQHFGDGTRLSIL.

This chain uses TRBV18 with TRBJ2-2; D not resolved. The germline CDR1 and CDR2 sequences are KGHSH and LQKENI. Between the trimmed V and J ends, which lost 2 bases and 5 bases, there was a span of 12 bases. The CDR3 contains 15 residues. CDR3 nucleotide sequence: TGTGCCAGCTCACCATGGGTCGTCGGGACCGGGGAGCTGTTTTTT. Amino acids: CASSPWVVGTGELFF. Full variable domain (remainder filled in from reference TRBV18 and TRBJ2-2): NAGVMQNPRHLVRRRGQEARLRCSPMKGHSHVYWYRQLPEEGLKFMVYLQKENIIDESGMPKERFSAEFPKEGPSILRIQQVVRGDSAAYFCASSPWVVGTGELFFGEGSRLTVL.

V gene TRBV4-3 combines with J gene TRBJ1-1; 9 positions agree with TRBD1. Germline values: CDR1 LGHNA, CDR2 YSLEER. This CDR3 is 14 amino acids long. V trimming: 1 base; J trimming: 3 bases; junction bases outside the gene matches: 0. CDR3 bases: TGCGCCAGCAGCCAAGGGACAGGGGACACTGAAGCTTTCTTT. It codes for CASSQGTGDTEAFF.

This clone was counted only a few times. The chain recombines TRBV11-3 with TRBJ2-5; the match to TRBD2 covers 8 bases. Germline CDR1 and CDR2: SGHNT and YENEEA. The CDR3 has 13 residues. J gave up 5 bases and V 5 bases, and 4 bases lay outside the gene matches. CDR3 residues: CASSLRLAETQYF. The CDR3 DNA reads as TGTGCCAGCAGCCTCAGACTAGCGGAGACCCAGTACTTC.

This sequence joins TRBV18 and TRBJ2-5, with D tentatively TRBD1 (5 bases). Germline CDR1 and CDR2: KGHSH and LQKENI. Trimming removed 6 bases at V and 1 base at J, with 18 bases between. The CDR3 sequence is 16 residues long. CDR3 region: CASSQADGQAQETQYF. For the CDR3, the DNA is TGTGCCAGCTCTCAAGCCGACGGACAAGCCCAAGAGACCCAGTACTTC.

J is TRBJ1-5 and V is TRBV6-1, with no clear D. The CDR3 is 13 residues long. Between the trimmed V and J ends, which lost 2 bases and 6 bases, there was a span of 8 bases. Germline CDR1 is MNHNS and CDR2 is SASEGT. CDR3: CASSESGVQPQHF. The DNA of the CDR3 is TGTGCCAGCAGTGAAAGCGGGGTTCAGCCCCAGCATTTT.

The chain has TRBV2 and TRBJ2-2, with D possibly TRBD1 on 6 matching bases. The CDR3 extends over 17 amino acids. Germline loops: CDR1 SNHLY, CDR2 FYNNEI. The V and J ends lost 4 bases and 2 bases respectively, with 17 bases between them. CDR3 in amino acids: CASSVTHLQGNTGELFF. The CDR3 DNA sequence: TGTGCCAGCAGTGTTACGCATTTACAGGGTAACACCGGGGAGCTGTTTTTT.

This rearrangement joins TRBV5-8 to TRBJ2-6, with D tentatively TRBD1 (6 bases). This CDR3 has 16 amino acids. Germline V gene sequence: CDR1 SGHTS, CDR2 YDEGEE. The ends were cut back, 5 bases at V and 0 bases at J, with 12 bases in the middle. In DNA form, the CDR3 reads TGTGCCAGCAGGCCTTACAGGGACTCTGGGGCCAACGTCCTGACTTTC. This sequence encodes CASRPYRDSGANVLTF.